Following are 23 T cell receptor beta chains from one sample sequenced in a study of T cells in Graves' hyperthyroidism and ophthalmopathy. The TCR beta CDR3 regions underwent amplification using RNA transcripts as the source. Researchers ran a first-round RT-PCR on the TCR CDR3 using the HTBI primer set. TCRdb reanalysed the multiplex PCR reads using MiXCR and keeps one entry per CDR3 protein. The top ten clones hold roughly a sixth of a sample with 550,000 to 850,000 distinct CDR3 sequences, under 20% of them seen once. What was sequenced was blood. These receptors all stem from a woman in her forties or fifties with Graves' hyperthyroidism that later progressed to Graves' ophthalmopathy.

The V gene is TRBV29-1, the J gene TRBJ2-7; D is ambiguous. Germline CDR1 SQVTM, CDR2 ANQGSEA. The CDR3 totals 13 residues. Trimming pared 4 bases from V and 0 bases from J, leaving 10 bases between. Here the CDR3 DNA reads TGCAGCGTTGTGGGTCAGGACTCCTACGAGCAGTACTTC. It translates to CSVVGQDSYEQYF.

In its sample, this clonotype was seen many times. The chain carries TRBV11-2 and TRBJ1-5; 10 nucleotides match TRBD1. This CDR3 has 15 amino acids. Germline-derived CDR1 and CDR2 are SGHAT and FQNNGV. V lost 3 bases to trimming and J lost 3 bases; unmatched junction nucleotides: 2. The CDR3 DNA follows: TGTGCCAGCAGCTTTGGGACAGGGGACAATCAGCCCCAGCATTTT. Protein: CASSFGTGDNQPQHF.

This clonotype was seen more than once but under ten times. J is TRBJ2-3 and V is TRBV3-1; 7 bases line up with TRBD2. Trimming at V came to 0 bases and at J to 2 bases, leaving 5 bases not matched to a gene. This CDR3 spans 16 amino acids. CDR1 and CDR2 from the germline V gene are LGHDT and YNNKEL (reference sequence). This CDR3 reads CASSQDGGVNTDTQYF. The CDR3, as DNA: TGTGCCAGCAGCCAAGATGGGGGGGTGAACACAGATACGCAGTATTTT.

The table lists this clonotype with a few counts. The chain links TRBV4-1 to TRBJ1-6; TRBD1 matches 7 bases. Per germline, CDR1 MGHRA and CDR2 YSYEKL. V lost 4 bases to trimming and J lost 5 bases; unmatched junction nucleotides: 14. The CDR3 is 18 residues long. The CDR3 loop is CASSPIQGGASHNSPLHF. CDR3 in DNA: TGCGCCAGCAGCCCGATCCAGGGGGGGGCAAGTCATAATTCACCCCTCCACTTT.

This chain links TRBV4-2 with TRBJ2-2; D possibly corresponds to TRBD2 (7 bases). From germline, CDR1 is LGHNA and CDR2 YNFKEQ. CDR3 length equals 16 residues. Trimming pared 5 bases from V and 3 bases from J, leaving 16 bases between. CDR3 sequence reads: CASSALAGAYTGELFF. The CDR3 bases are TGTGCCAGCAGCGCCCTTGCGGGGGCCTACACCGGGGAGCTGTTTTTT.

This clonotype was counted between two and nine times. The chain couples TRBV5-6 to TRBJ1-2; 7 bases match TRBD1. The CDR3 runs 14 residues. With V trimmed by 4 bases and J by 3 bases, 6 bases remained unmatched. CDR1 is SGHDT, CDR2 YYEEEE, per germline. The CDR3 protein is CASSADREDYGYTF. CDR3 nucleotide sequence: TGTGCCAGCAGCGCCGACAGGGAGGACTATGGCTACACCTTC.

This clonotype has a handful of counts. The chain uses TRBV27 and TRBJ1-2; the D is unclear. Trimming shortened V by 6 bases and J by 4 bases, and 9 bases separated the two germline ends. CDR3 size: 12 residues. Germline V lookup: CDR1 MNHEY, CDR2 SMNVEV (reference sequence). CDR3: CASSERGYGYTF. The CDR3 DNA follows: TGTGCCAGCAGCGAGCGGGGCTATGGCTACACCTTC.

The chain combines TRBV27 with TRBJ1-2, with TRBD1 identical over 8 bases. Germline V gene sequence: CDR1 MNHEY, CDR2 SMNVEV (reference sequence). CDR3 length: 16 amino acids. With 1 base clipped from V and 7 bases from J, the junction kept 11 bases outside the gene matches. CDR3 DNA: TGTGCCAGCAGTTTATTGAATACAGGGGGAGTGGGTGGCTACACCTTC. Amino acid sequence: CASSLLNTGGVGGYTF.

This clonotype was counted only a few times. The chain carries TRBV3-1 and TRBJ2-1; possible D gene TRBD2, 6 bases. With 2 bases removed from V and 1 base from J, the gap between germline ends came to 9 bases. This CDR3 spans 15 amino acids. Germline V gene lookup returns CDR1 LGHDT and CDR2 YNNKEL (reference sequence). The CDR3 protein is CASSQLARSYNEQFF. DNA for the CDR3: TGTGCCAGCAGCCAACTAGCGCGATCCTACAATGAGCAGTTCTTC.

The chain is built from TRBV4-1 and TRBJ1-4; D remains unclear. Germline V CDR1 and CDR2: MGHRA, YSYEKL. Trimming removed 1 base from V and 5 bases from J, with 5 bases in between. This CDR3 contains 13 residues. The CDR3 spells CASSQASNEKLFF. The CDR3 DNA sequence: TGCGCCAGCAGCCAAGCCAGCAATGAAAAACTGTTTTTT.

The rearrangement links TRBV6-5 to TRBJ1-3, with a weak D call TRBD1 (6 bases). This CDR3 region has 16 residues. Trimming pared 2 bases from V and 0 bases from J, leaving 11 bases between. Per the germline V gene, CDR1 is MNHEY and CDR2 is SVGAGI. The CDR3 nucleotides are TGTGCCAGCAGTTACATGGGACAAGACTCTGGAAACACCATATATTTT. Protein product: CASSYMGQDSGNTIYF.

This clonotype was seen many times. V and J are TRBV6-1 and TRBJ1-2, with 9 nucleotides matching TRBD1. Trimming cost V 5 bases and J 3 bases; bases outside gene matches: 10. Germline CDR1 and CDR2: MNHNS and SASEGT. The CDR3 covers 16 residues. The CDR3 is CASSYGSRTGDYGYTF. In DNA form, the CDR3 reads TGTGCCAGCAGTTACGGATCCAGGACAGGGGACTATGGCTACACCTTC.

CDR3 DNA sequence: TGTGCCAGCAGTTTACACAGGTCTGAGGGAGGCCGCTACACCTTC. Encoded protein: CASSLHRSEGGRYTF. V and J are TRBV6-9 and TRBJ1-2; possibly TRBD1 for D (5 bases). Deletions cut 4 bases from V and 9 bases from J, with 21 bases between. The CDR3 runs 15 residues. Germline V gives CDR1 MNHGY, CDR2 SVAAGI.

This clonotype was seen repeatedly, ten times or more. The V and J genes are TRBV12-3 or TRBV12-4 and TRBJ1-3, with unresolved D. V was trimmed by 8 bases and J by 4 bases, leaving 12 bases between them. The CDR3 is 13 residues long. The CDR3 DNA reads as TGTGCCAGCGCCCCCTCCAACGGAAACACCATATATTTT. Its translation: CASAPSNGNTIYF.

The rearrangement joins TRBV5-1 to TRBJ2-3, with TRBD2 identical over 14 bases. Trimming took 4 bases from V and 2 from J; bases not matched to a gene: 3. The CDR3 covers 16 residues. Germline V CDR1 and CDR2: SGHRS, YFSETQ. Written as DNA, the CDR3 is TGCGCCAGCAGCCGACTAGCGGGGGGGCCCACAGATACGCAGTATTTT. This encodes CASSRLAGGPTDTQYF.

V is TRBV6-1 and J is TRBJ1-1; TRBD1 is a possible D gene (5 bases). The CDR3 is 16 residues long. Trimming cost V 3 bases and J 4 bases, with 18 bases left between them. Per germline, CDR1 MNHNS and CDR2 SASEGT. The DNA of the CDR3 is TGTGCCAGCAGTGAGTACGAGGGGAAGGCTGGCACTGAAGCTTTCTTT. Translating gives CASSEYEGKAGTEAFF.

V usage is TRBV30 and J usage is TRBJ2-1; TRBD1 matches 11 bases. CDR1 and CDR2 (germline): GTSNPN, SVGIG (reference sequence). CDR3 length equals 14 residues. V lost 5 bases to trimming and J lost 7 bases; unmatched junction nucleotides: 7. The CDR3 nucleotides are TGTGCCTGGTCGGGGGACAGGGGGGGTAATGAGCAGTTCTTC. Its translation: CAWSGDRGGNEQFF.

This clonotype was seen a handful of times. This chain joins TRBV20-1 and TRBJ2-3, with 14 positions matching TRBD2. With V trimmed by 3 bases and J by 3 bases, 5 bases remained unmatched. This CDR3 region has 16 residues. Germline loops: CDR1 DFQATT, CDR2 SNEGSKA (reference sequence). The CDR3 nucleotides read TGCAGTGCTAGGAAGACTAGCGGGGGGGTAACAGATACGCAGTATTTT. This sequence encodes CSARKTSGGVTDTQYF.

This clonotype was seen more than once but under ten times. The gene calls are TRBV3-1 and TRBJ2-1, with 7 bases matching TRBD2. CDR3 length equals 12 residues. V dropped 4 bases and J dropped 12; count of bases not matched to a gene: 6. Per germline, CDR1 LGHDT and CDR2 YNNKEL (reference sequence). CDR3 sequence (DNA): TGTGCCAGCAGCCCGGGGACTAAGAGGCAGTTCTTC. Residues: CASSPGTKRQFF.

There are a few counts of this clonotype. The V and J genes are TRBV3-1 and TRBJ1-2; TRBD1 agrees at 7 bases. Trimming took 2 bases from V and 7 from J; bases not matched to a gene: 4. The CDR3 totals 13 residues. Germline loops: CDR1 LGHDT, CDR2 YNNKEL (reference sequence). The DNA of the CDR3 is TGTGCCAGCAGCCAATACAGGGGTCTTGGCTACACCTTC. This translates into CASSQYRGLGYTF.

Only a few counts were recorded for this clonotype. In DNA form, the CDR3 reads TGCAGCGTTGAAGGCTCGCAGGATCGGAACTATGGCTACACCTTC. It specifies CSVEGSQDRNYGYTF. The V call is TRBV29-1, the J call TRBJ1-2; unclear D gene. The germline CDR1 and CDR2 sequences are SQVTM and ANQGSEA. The V and J ends lost 1 base and 2 bases respectively, with 14 bases between them. The CDR3 is made up of 15 amino acids.

This clonotype was picked up many times. The chain joins TRBV24-1 to TRBJ1-2, with TRBD1 matching 7 bases. This CDR3 contains 16 residues. The trim removed 5 bases at V and 4 bases at J, leaving 12 bases unmatched. Per germline, CDR1 KGHDR and CDR2 SFDVKD. As DNA, the CDR3 is TGTGCCACCAGTGTCAGACGCCAGGACAGGCCCTATGGCTACACCTTC. Protein product: CATSVRRQDRPYGYTF.

This clonotype was recorded at least ten times. The V and J genes are TRBV2 and TRBJ2-5, with D possibly being TRBD2 (7 bases). The CDR3 extends over 15 amino acids. In germline, CDR1 is SNHLY, CDR2 FYNNEI. Between the trimmed V and J ends, which lost 1 base and 1 base, there was a span of 10 bases. CDR3 in amino acids: CASSEGRGPQETQYF. DNA of the CDR3: TGTGCCAGCAGTGAAGGGCGGGGGCCCCAAGAGACCCAGTACTTC.